These T cell receptor beta chains were read from a single sample in a study of monozygotic twins with inflammatory bowel disease. For each CDR3 protein, TCRdb gives one entry from its re-call of the 5' RACE reads, without DNA. The sample's table shows about 170,000 distinct CDR3 sequences. The sample comprised blood. These receptors were obtained from a human donor with ulcerative colitis or Crohn's disease, or a healthy co-twin of an affected twin (not recorded which). CDR3s include the opening cysteine and the closing phenylalanine or tryptophan.

TRBV5-1,TRBJ1-4,CASREDRVNEKLFF
TRBV28,TRBJ1-5,CASSFRDNVNQPQHF
TRBV20-1,TRBJ2-2,CSARVNGRANTGELFF
TRBV7-8,TRBJ1-2,CASSLETRGIDGYTF
TRBV5-1,TRBJ2-5,CASSFRDRGPETQYF
TRBV12-3/TRBV12-4,TRBJ2-7,CASSLRTASYEQYF
TRBV12-3/TRBV12-4,TRBJ1-1,CASSFLGVPNTEAFF
TRBV12-2,TRBJ2-1,CASRLESKLAGCGGSSYNEQFF
TRBV7-3,TRBJ1-2,CASSSGPNYGYTF
TRBV27,TRBJ1-4,CASSTGATNEKLFF
TRBV20-1,TRBJ2-5,CSSQGIQETQYF
TRBV29-1,TRBJ2-7,CSVQRGSSYEQYF
TRBV5-1,TRBJ2-3,CASSSGQGANTQYF
TRBV6-6,TRBJ2-7,CASSYSGHSYEQYF
TRBV5-5,TRBJ1-2,CASSLDSFSSSYGYTF
TRBV6-1,TRBJ2-3,CASSEGITDTQYF
TRBV4-3,TRBJ2-1,CASARVADFSYNEQFF
TRBV19,TRBJ1-3,CASTRDREASGNTIYF
TRBV6-5,TRBJ2-7,CASSYPVGQGVYEQYF
TRBV12-3/TRBV12-4,TRBJ1-1,CASSRVNTEAFF
TRBV4-1,TRBJ2-3,CASSQSGTPSTDTQYF
TRBV11-3,TRBJ2-5,CASSFQGEETQYF
TRBV6-5,TRBJ2-5,CASSYSALAETQYF
TRBV5-1,TRBJ2-7,CASSFVGSYEQYF
TRBV9,TRBJ2-5,CASGTGIFETQYF
TRBV20-1,TRBJ1-2,CSVGTSWDGYTF
TRBV12-3/TRBV12-4,TRBJ1-1,CASSFAENTEAFF
TRBV5-4,TRBJ1-4,CASSLGGDAEKLFF
TRBV10-2,TRBJ2-3,CASSDPDTQYF
TRBV19,TRBJ2-5,CASSSTDSGTQYF
TRBV28,TRBJ1-3,CASSPTADSGNTIYF
TRBV27,TRBJ2-5,CASSLSPSQETQYF
TRBV29-1,TRBJ2-2,CSVGEEGARITGELFF
TRBV24-1,TRBJ1-2,CATSDYSYGYTF
TRBV27,TRBJ2-3,CASSLEGLAGGTDTQYF
TRBV6-4,TRBJ2-2,CASASENTGELFF
TRBV12-3/TRBV12-4,TRBJ2-7,CASTYTSGGSSSYEQYF
TRBV18,TRBJ1-2,CASSPSWSRDTLNYGYTF
TRBV20-1,TRBJ2-5,CSARDWDRVAETQYF
TRBV5-4,TRBJ2-1,CASRFSNPDEQFF
TRBV11-3,TRBJ2-2,CASSLRDGGELFF
TRBV7-9,TRBJ1-1,CASSFEGAPAFF
TRBV7-9,TRBJ2-1,CASSLQAGAVNEQFF
TRBV20-1,TRBJ2-7,CSARDRGGRPYEQYF
TRBV30,TRBJ1-1,CAWKVDLWDTEAFF